A selection of T cell receptor beta chains follows, all from one sample in a study of T cells after yellow fever vaccination. TCRdb analysed the 5' RACE reads with MiXCR anew, one entry per CDR3 protein. The sample contains 400,000 or so distinct CDR3 sequences, under 20% of which appear only once. The sample in question was PBMCs, obtained before the yellow fever booster vaccination. The source is a man between 18 and 29 years old who received the YFV17D yellow fever vaccine. Each CDR3 is given with its conserved first and last residue. A D gene is named only where the DNA matches it firmly. Expanded clones are given a class, and other clones once, few, many or no size at all.

clone size | J gene | D gene | V gene | CDR3 DNA | CDR3 protein
NA | TRBJ1-6 | NA | TRBV11-2 | TGTGCCAGCAGCTCCACGCGAAATTCACCCCTCCACTTT | CASSSTRNSPLHF
NA | TRBJ2-1 | NA | TRBV7-6 | TGTGCCAGCAGCTTAGGACGGGCTAGGATCGTTCACAATGAGCAGTTCTTC | CASSLGRARIVHNEQFF
few | TRBJ2-5 | NA | TRBV5-1 | TGCGCCAGCAGCTTGGGGTCGGTTTGGGAGACCCAGTACTTC | CASSLGSVWETQYF
many | TRBJ1-2 | TRBD1 | TRBV6-6 | TGTGCCAGCAGTTACGACAGGGGCGGCTACACCTTC | CASSYDRGGYTF
few | TRBJ2-2 | NA | TRBV15 | TGTGCCACCGGCGATGGACAGACGAACACCGGGGAGCTGTTTTTT | CATGDGQTNTGELFF
NA | TRBJ1-1 | NA | TRBV5-1 | TGCGCCAGCAGCCTGCGACCACCTGGGGCACCGAACACTGAAGCTTTCTTT | CASSLRPPGAPNTEAFF
NA | TRBJ2-2 | TRBD2 | TRBV7-3 | TGTGCCAGCAGCTTAAGCCCCCTAGCGGGAGACACCGGGGAGCTGTTTTTT | CASSLSPLAGDTGELFF
few | TRBJ1-1 | TRBD1 | TRBV4-1 | TGCGCCAGCAGCCAAGACCGTGGGACAGCAACCCATGGCGGCACTGAAGCTTTCTTT | CASSQDRGTATHGGTEAFF
NA | TRBJ2-2 | TRBD2 | TRBV5-1 | TGCGCCAGCAGCCCAGGACGGGACTACGTTTACACCGGGGAGCTGTTTTTT | CASSPGRDYVYTGELFF
many | TRBJ1-1 | NA | TRBV5-1 | TGCGCCAGCAGCTTGTTTGGGGAGAACACTGAAGCTTTCTTT | CASSLFGENTEAFF
few | TRBJ2-7 | NA | TRBV14 | TGTGCCAGCAGCCAAGACCGGAATTCCGAGCAGTACTTC | CASSQDRNSEQYF
many | TRBJ2-2 | NA | TRBV7-9 | TGTGCCAGCAGTTTCCTCGGGGAGCTGTTTTTT | CASSFLGELFF
few | TRBJ2-7 | TRBD2 | TRBV4-2 | TGTGCCAGCAGCCTGGGAGGGGCCTCCGAGCAGTACTTC | CASSLGGASEQYF
few | TRBJ2-1 | NA | TRBV5-1 | TGCGCCAGCGCCCTCGGGGGCAATGAGCAGTTCTTC | CASALGGNEQFF
few | TRBJ1-3 | NA | TRBV12-3/TRBV12-4 | TGTGCCAGCAGTTCCTGGGACCCCTCTGGAAACACCATATATTTT | CASSSWDPSGNTIYF
NA | TRBJ2-1 | TRBD1 | TRBV6-1 | TGTGCCAGCAGATTACAGGGGGGCAATGAGCAGTTCTTC | CASRLQGGNEQFF
NA | TRBJ1-6 | NA | TRBV18 | TGTGCCAGCTCACCACTAGTAGCAGACAATTCACCCCTCCACTTT | CASSPLVADNSPLHF
few | TRBJ1-2 | NA | TRBV3-1 | TGTGCCAGCAGCCAACAGGGAGGCTATGGCTACACCTTC | CASSQQGGYGYTF
NA | TRBJ2-5 | NA | TRBV20-1 | TGCAGTGGACGTCTCCTCCAAGAGACCCAGTACTTC | CSGRLLQETQYF
few | TRBJ2-7 | NA | TRBV18 | TGTGCCAGCTCCCCAGGGTCCCGGGAGCAGTACTTC | CASSPGSREQYF
NA | TRBJ1-1 | NA | TRBV3-1 | TGTGCCAGCAGCCAACAGGCCTCTGAAGCTTTCTTT | CASSQQASEAFF
NA | TRBJ1-2 | NA | TRBV29-1 | TGCAGCGTTCGGTCGTCGGGAGGCTACACCTTC | CSVRSSGGYTF
NA | TRBJ2-3 | NA | TRBV4-2 | TGTGCCAGCAGCCAAGGGAGTCCCGGGGAGCGAGGCACAGATACGCAGTATTTT | CASSQGSPGERGTDTQYF
NA | TRBJ1-2 | NA | TRBV5-1 | TGCGCCAGCAGCTTGCGGGCAGGGAATTCGCGAAGTTATGGCTACACCTTC | CASSLRAGNSRSYGYTF
NA | TRBJ1-1 | NA | TRBV7-9 | TGTGCCAGCACGGGAGTGGGCACTGAAGCTTTCTTT | CASTGVGTEAFF
NA | TRBJ1-1 | NA | TRBV4-3 | TGCGCCAGCAGCCAAGATCTTCTCTTCCAGATGAACACTGAAGCTTTCTTT | CASSQDLLFQMNTEAFF
few | TRBJ1-2 | NA | TRBV25-1 | TGTGCCAGCAGTGAGCGCAGCTTCTATGGCTACACCTTC | CASSERSFYGYTF
many | TRBJ2-5 | NA | TRBV20-1 | TGCAGTGCTAGAGATCCAAGCGGGCGGGAGACCCAGTACTTC | CSARDPSGRETQYF
few | TRBJ2-5 | TRBD1 | TRBV7-2 | TGTGCCAGCAGCTATAACAGGGGTCAAGAGACCCAGTACTTC | CASSYNRGQETQYF
NA | TRBJ1-5 | NA | TRBV6-5 | TGTGCCAGCTCCCAGACCGGAAATCAGCCCCAGCATTTT | CASSQTGNQPQHF
NA | TRBJ2-5 | NA | TRBV5-1 | TGCGCCAGCAGCTTTCCCGGGACACAGGAGACCCAGTACTTC | CASSFPGTQETQYF
few | TRBJ2-3 | NA | TRBV10-1 | TGCGCCACCATGACAGAGCACACAGATACGCAGTATTTT | CATMTEHTDTQYF
NA | TRBJ2-3 | NA | TRBV20-1 | TGCAGTGCTTGGCCGGGCACAGATACGCAGTATTTT | CSAWPGTDTQYF
few | TRBJ1-1 | NA | TRBV9 | TGTGCCAGCAGCGTGACAGGCCAAGGAGGAGCTTTCTTT | CASSVTGQGGAFF
NA | TRBJ2-3 | NA | TRBV20-1 | TGCAGTGCTAGAGAGCCCAAAGGGCGAGGAGGGACAGATACGCAGTATTTT | CSAREPKGRGGTDTQYF
few | TRBJ1-1 | NA | TRBV27 | TGTGCCAGCAGTGGTAGACAGGCGAACACTGAAGCTTTCTTT | CASSGRQANTEAFF
many | TRBJ2-1 | TRBD2 | TRBV5-5 | TGTGCCAGCAGCCCTTGGGCGGGGCTAGCGGGGGGCCATGAGCAGTTCTTC | CASSPWAGLAGGHEQFF
NA | TRBJ2-2 | TRBD2 | TRBV6-2/TRBV6-3 | TGTGCCAGCAGTTACTCGACTAGCGGGGGCTACACCGGGGAGCTGTTTTTT | CASSYSTSGGYTGELFF
NA | TRBJ1-6 | NA | TRBV25-1 | TGTGCCAGCAGTTTGGCAGGCCTTAATTCACCCCTCCACTTT | CASSLAGLNSPLHF
many | TRBJ2-5 | NA | TRBV2 | TGTGCCAGCAGCCGGGAGACCCAGTACTTC | CASSRETQYF
NA | TRBJ2-5 | NA | TRBV7-2 | TGTGCCAGCAGCCCCGACCGCCCCAGTCCTCAAGAGACCCAGTACTTC | CASSPDRPSPQETQYF
NA | TRBJ1-1 | NA | TRBV7-9 | TGTGCCAGCAGCCCGGGGGTGCTAGGGACCACTGAAGCTTTCTTT | CASSPGVLGTTEAFF
NA | TRBJ1-2 | NA | TRBV4-1 | TGCGCCAGCAGCCAAGCAGGGCAGGTCTATGGCTACACCTTC | CASSQAGQVYGYTF
NA | TRBJ1-4 | NA | TRBV4-3 | TGCGCCAGCAGCCAAGATCTCCGGGGAACTAATGAAAAACTGTTTTTT | CASSQDLRGTNEKLFF
NA | TRBJ2-5 | TRBD2 | TRBV20-1 | TGCAGTGCTACCTCGGGACTAGATCAAGAGACCCAGTACTTC | CSATSGLDQETQYF
few | TRBJ2-1 | NA | TRBV2 | TGTGCCAGCAGACCTGGACTCTACTCCTACAATGAGCAGTTCTTC | CASRPGLYSYNEQFF
NA | TRBJ2-5 | TRBD2 | TRBV7-2 | TGTGCCAGCAGCTTAGTGGGACTAGCGGGGGGGCGAGAGACCCAGTACTTC | CASSLVGLAGGRETQYF
NA | TRBJ2-3 | TRBD1 | TRBV2 | TGTGCCAGCAGCATGACAGGGATCACAGATACGCAGTATTTT | CASSMTGITDTQYF
few | TRBJ1-1 | NA | TRBV6-2/TRBV6-3 | TGTGCCAGCAGTTACCCCGGGCCCAACACTGAAGCTTTCTTT | CASSYPGPNTEAFF
few | TRBJ1-2 | TRBD1 | TRBV24-1 | TGTGCCACCAGTGATCCGGGACAGGGCAACTATGGCTACACCTTC | CATSDPGQGNYGYTF
few | TRBJ1-4 | TRBD1 | TRBV15 | TGTGCCACCTCAGGGGGCTTCCGAGCTAATGAAAAACTGTTTTTT | CATSGGFRANEKLFF
few | TRBJ1-1 | NA | TRBV7-8 | TGTGCCAGCAGCCCGCCGTCTGAAGCTTTCTTT | CASSPPSEAFF
few | TRBJ1-1 | NA | TRBV20-1 | TGCAGTGCAGGCCACCAAGGTGGGAACACTGAAGCTTTCTTT | CSAGHQGGNTEAFF